One and the same sample provided the 9 T cell receptor beta chains below, sequenced in a study of blood T cell repertoires in COVID-19. TCRdb's table, derived via immunoSEQ multiplex PCR, lists solely in-frame clones and lacks some. The sample yields 230,000 or so clones, approximately 85% seen once. Sample: PBMCs or T cells enriched from blood (not recorded which). These receptors came from a woman in her fifties or sixties who had been exposed to COVID-19.

This clone was seen once. V gene TRBV6-5 combines with J gene TRBJ1-1; 8 bases fit TRBD1. The CDR3 has 14 residues. Germline assignment: CDR1 MNHEY and CDR2 SVGAGI. V lost 6 bases to trimming and J lost 1 base; unmatched junction nucleotides: 4. The CDR3 DNA reads as TGTGCCAGCAGGTCCGGGACAGGGAACACTGAAGCTTTCTTT. It specifies CASRSGTGNTEAFF.

The V gene is TRBV7-8, the J gene TRBJ1-2, with D uncertain. The CDR3 has 16 amino acids. CDR1 and CDR2 (germline): SGHVS, FQNEAQ. V was pared by 2 bases and J by 1 base, with 14 bases between. Here the CDR3 DNA reads TGTGCCAGCAGCTTAAAGTTCGGGGAGTTTAACTATGGCTACACCTTC. Its protein is CASSLKFGEFNYGYTF. The complete variable domain, with remaining parts taken from reference TRBV7-8 and TRBJ1-2, reads GAGVSQSPRYKVAKRGQDVALRCDPISGHVSLFWYQQALGQGPEFLTYFQNEAQLDKSGLPSDRFFAERPEGSVSTLKIQRTQQEDSAVYLCASSLKFGEFNYGYTFGSGTRLTVV.

The chain joins TRBV12-3 or TRBV12-4 to TRBJ1-2, with unresolved D. Trimming shortened V by 2 bases and J by 2 bases, and 6 bases separated the two germline ends. The CDR3 totals 13 residues. CDR3: CASSLIANYGYTF. CDR3 bases: TGTGCCAGCAGTTTAATAGCAAACTATGGCTACACCTTC.

This chain links TRBV13 with TRBJ1-2, with D unclear. The V end was cut by 11 bases, the J end by 6 bases, with 19 bases between. CDR1 is PRHDT, CDR2 FYEKMQ, per germline (reference sequence). The CDR3 runs 13 residues. This CDR3 is CASRRGVSDGYTF. In DNA, the CDR3 is TGTGCCTCCCGGCGAGGAGTTAGTGATGGCTACACCTTC. Looking up the rest from reference TRBV13 and TRBJ1-2 gives the full variable domain: AAGVIQSPRHLIKEKRETATLKCYPIPRHDTVYWYQQGPGQDPQFLISFYEKMQSDKGSIPDRFSAQQFSDYHSELNMSSLELGDSALYFCASRRGVSDGYTFGSGTRLTVV.

The rearrangement uses TRBV7-2 and TRBJ1-4; D remains ambiguous. The germline V gene encodes CDR1 SGHTA and CDR2 FQGNSA. The CDR3 extends over 15 amino acids. The V end lost 4 bases, the J end lost 0 bases, and 9 bases lay between the germline ends. Here the CDR3 reads CASSSDIATNEKLFF. In DNA, the CDR3 is TGTGCCAGCAGCTCCGACATTGCAACTAATGAAAAACTGTTTTTT.

This chain uses TRBV5-4 with TRBJ2-2; 7 positions agree with TRBD2. This CDR3 has 15 amino acids. CDR1 is SGHNT and CDR2 is YYREEE in the germline V gene (reference sequence). The V segment lost 6 bases and the J segment 4 bases; nucleotides outside the gene matches: 9. The CDR3 region is CASKLAGVVTGELFF. The DNA for the CDR3 is TGTGCCAGCAAACTGGCGGGGGTTGTCACCGGGGAGCTGTTTTTT.

V is TRBV5-1 and J is TRBJ2-7, with 10 bases fitting TRBD1. The junction had 8 bases not matched to a gene; V was cut back by 0 bases and J by 5 bases. This CDR3 is 16 amino acids long. Germline-derived CDR1 and CDR2 are SGHRS and YFSETQ. The CDR3 nucleotides are TGCGCCAGCAGCTTGGGGGGGACAGGGGCTCAAAACGAGCAGTACTTC. Translation gives CASSLGGTGAQNEQYF.

This chain joins TRBV3-1 (or the pseudogene TRBV3-2) and TRBJ1-1, with TRBD1 matching over 8 bases. The CDR3 runs 14 residues. V was clipped by 4 bases and J by 5 bases; unmatched bases: 6. CDR1 is LGHDT and CDR2 is YNNKEL in the germline V gene (reference sequence). As DNA, the CDR3 is TGTGCCAGCAGCCCGACAGGGGTGTCGACTGAAGCTTTCTTT. It codes for CASSPTGVSTEAFF.

This chain uses TRBV4-1 with TRBJ1-4, with unresolved D. CDR3 length equals 13 residues. Trimming pared 4 bases from V and 13 bases from J, leaving 16 bases between. The V gene's germline CDR1 is MGHRA and CDR2 YSYEKL. CDR3 sequence reads: CASSPDFSPTLFF. CDR3 sequence (DNA): TGCGCCAGCAGCCCCGACTTTTCCCCTACACTGTTTTTT.